The clone carrying this TCR beta chain was seen once. What it binds is unknown. The analysis combined second doses at about 4 or about 12 weeks. This CDR3 has 13 amino acids. The germline V and J ends were trimmed by 5 bases and 3 bases, with 8 bases remaining between them. CDR1 is SGHAT, CDR2 FQNNGV, per germline. Profiled with immunoSEQ multiplex PCR; TCRdb holds only in-frame clones, not every one. The repertoire includes about 94,000 clones, around 85% of them detected once, and more than 4% sits in the top ten. The data originate from a study of T cell responses to AZD1222 COVID-19 vaccine. The study, taken as a whole, reports: Once two AZD1222 doses were given, Spike-specific TCR breadth and depth went up.

The TCR sequence derives from an adult who received the AZD1222 COVID-19 vaccine. The chain joins TRBV11-2 to TRBJ1-5; D call uncertain. The sequences come from peripheral blood, collected 28 days after the second AZD1222 dose. CDR3 sequence reads: CASSPWDNQPQHF. CDR3 DNA sequence: TGTGCCAGCAGCCCTTGGGACAATCAGCCCCAGCATTTT.